This TCR beta chain emerged from a study of blood T cell repertoires in COVID-19 (dated by TCRdb to about 2020). Concerning the study at large: Collaborator samples came from the United States, Italy and Spain and covered acute and convalescent phases of COVID-19. The material from the prospective study consisted of cDNA or gDNA derived from T cells, B-cell-depleted T cells, or PBMCs. Subjects who had been exposed to COVID-19, were actively infected with it, or had recovered from it provided the deeply sampled blood TCRbeta repertoires that made up the dataset. The repertoires were made available in a free public database intended to serve as a resource for research on the immune response to SARS-CoV-2. Samples came from the ongoing ImmuneRACE study (first 160 participants) plus 1,254 subjects from 6 global collaborators. Sample metadata almost always included a de-identified subject ID, COVID-19 status, age in years and sex. Where available, HLA class I and class II types were obtained from metadata supplied by the sample provider rather than from assay-based typing.

The collaborating institutions used their own protocols to collect whole blood in K2EDTA tubes. For TCRbeta analysis, collaborators shipped samples as frozen whole blood, isolated PBMCs, or DNA extracted from either of those sample types. TCRbeta CDR3 regions were amplified from genomic DNA using the immunoSEQ Assay, a bias-controlled multiplex PCR. Per the authors' processing: Nucleated cell counts per sample were estimated from amplification of reference gene primers within the assay. To quantify the absolute abundance of each unique TCRbeta CDR3 rearrangement, sequence reads were collapsed and filtered. For each sample, productive Simpson clonality was calculated as the square root of Simpson's diversity index over productive rearrangements. This immuneACCESS table, as held by TCRdb, lists in-frame sequences with V and J called but not all clones. Of the missing ones, under half trace to an unresolved V gene in checked studies; the others have no known cause. V, J and clone size derive from that table, while D and trimming were established from the DNA sequence. The sample table shows some 80,000 clones, and 88% are seen once. The top ten constitute 15% to 20% of the sample.

A single count supports this clone. Its binding antigen is unknown. No quality values exist for individual bases; no much larger clone is one base distant. Beyond this particular receptor, the publication reports: The quantity of clinical and demographic metadata differed by source and by participant and was supplied without curation.

The CDR3 sequence holds 16 residues, the cysteine and phenylalanine included. CDR3 DNA only is kept here, 48 bases in frame from base 1. At the junction V is shortened by 1 base and J by 0 bases; bases outside the gene matches: 5. Via the germline V gene, CDR1 is LGHNA and CDR2 YNFKEQ. The chain is encoded by TRBV4-2 joined to TRBJ2-5; 7 bases in the junction line up with TRBD1. The TCR comes from a human donor in a cohort sampled during active COVID-19. What was sequenced was peripheral blood. The CDR3 region: CASSQVGGGNQETQYF. The DNA sequence is as follows: TGTGCCAGCAGCCAAGTAGGGGGCGGAAACCAAGAGACCCAGTACTTC.